The entry below gives a single TCR beta chain sequence along with its context. The data were taken from a study of blood T cell repertoires in COVID-19. Data came from immunoSEQ multiplex PCR; TCRdb stores just in-frame clones and leaves some out. The sample yields approximately 46,000 clones, approximately 85% seen once. The CDR3 spans 15 residues. What was sequenced was peripheral blood. V gene TRBV12-2 combines with J gene TRBJ1-2; the D call in the table, TRBD1, was not verified against the DNA. TRBV12-2 is labeled a pseudogene. The origin of this receptor is a human donor in a cohort sampled during active COVID-19. The CDR3 is CASRFLDRGAGGYTF. The CDR3 nucleotides are TGTGCAAGTCGCTTCTTAGACAGGGGAGCGGGTGGCTACACCTTC.